This T cell receptor (beta chain) was identified in a study of neurological immune-mediated disorders. cDNA was made by 5'RACE with 10-nucleotide random UMIs. TCRdb reprocessed the 5' RACE reads with MiXCR, giving one entry per CDR3 protein. The table shows about 20,000 distinct CDR3 sequences, with 15% occurring only once. The ends were cut back, 2 bases at V and 3 bases at J, with 8 bases in the middle. From germline, CDR1 is SGHTA and CDR2 FQGTGA. This CDR3 region has 14 residues. This clonotype was observed at least ten times. The chain links TRBV7-3 to TRBJ2-1; no clear D gene. Material: PBMCs. The receptor comes from a female donor with HTLV-1-associated myelopathy (HAM/TSP). CDR3: CASSLFPHYNEQFF. The CDR3 DNA is TGTGCCAGCAGCTTATTTCCCCACTACAATGAGCAGTTCTTC.